This T cell receptor beta chain was captured by sequencing in a study of T cell changes during pregnancy in multiple sclerosis. Produced via immunoSEQ multiplex PCR; TCRdb's table is partial and in-frame only. This sample has tens of thousands of clones, with roughly 92% found just once. The CDR3 length is 13 residues. The germline CDR1 and CDR2 sequences are MNHEY and SMNVEV (reference sequence). The V end was cut by 6 bases, the J end by 5 bases, with 11 bases between. The chain uses TRBV27 and TRBJ2-1; TRBD2 might be the D (5 bases). This receptor was taken from a female donor with multiple sclerosis, enrolled in a pregnancy study. The sequencing input was peripheral blood. This chain's CDR3 is CASRDWADNEQFF. The CDR3, as DNA: TGTGCCAGCAGGGACTGGGCCGACAATGAGCAGTTCTTC.